A selection of T cell receptor beta chains follows, all from one sample in a study of blood T cells in healthy people across ages. Using its own MiXCR run on the 5' RACE reads, TCRdb lists one record per CDR3 protein. The data contain over a million distinct CDR3 sequences, 40% to 45% of them singletons. The specimen was blood. The receptors originated from a woman under 30 in good health. CDR3s include the opening cysteine and the closing phenylalanine or tryptophan. D genes are given only for firm matches. The size field is filled for only some rows; it gives once, few, many or a size class.

j_gene: TRBJ1-1; v_gene: TRBV15; abundance: few; len: 13; d_gene: .; CDR3aa: CATSRVANTEAFF; CDR3nt: TGTGCCACCAGCAGAGTCGCGAACACTGAAGCTTTCTTT
j_gene: TRBJ2-7; v_gene: TRBV20-1; abundance: .; len: 13; d_gene: TRBD1; CDR3aa: CSASYRGIHEQYF; CDR3nt: TGCAGTGCTAGCTACAGGGGTATACACGAGCAGTACTTC
j_gene: TRBJ2-1; v_gene: TRBV18; abundance: .; len: 16; d_gene: TRBD2; CDR3aa: CASSPTSGMGYNEQFF; CDR3nt: TGTGCCAGCTCACCAACTAGCGGGATGGGATACAATGAGCAGTTCTTC
j_gene: TRBJ2-7; v_gene: TRBV20-1; abundance: few; len: 14; d_gene: .; CDR3aa: CSAMGHHSYNEQYF; CDR3nt: TGCAGTGCTATGGGACACCACTCCTACAATGAGCAGTACTTC
j_gene: TRBJ2-2; v_gene: TRBV12-3/TRBV12-4; abundance: .; len: 16; d_gene: .; CDR3aa: CASSGWQGANTGELFF; CDR3nt: TGTGCCAGCAGCGGCTGGCAGGGTGCGAACACCGGGGAGCTGTTTTTT
j_gene: TRBJ2-1; v_gene: TRBV7-9; abundance: .; len: 12; d_gene: TRBD1; CDR3aa: CVSSSRTGEQFF; CDR3nt: TGTGTCAGCAGCTCAAGGACAGGAGAGCAGTTCTTC
j_gene: TRBJ2-3; v_gene: TRBV5-5; abundance: .; len: 15; d_gene: .; CDR3aa: CASSLVALATDTQYF; CDR3nt: TGTGCCAGCAGCTTGGTCGCACTAGCAACAGATACGCAGTATTTT
j_gene: TRBJ2-5; v_gene: TRBV3-1; abundance: .; len: 12; d_gene: .; CDR3aa: CASSQAKKTQYF; CDR3nt: TGTGCCAGCAGCCAAGCGAAGAAGACCCAGTACTTC
j_gene: TRBJ1-2; v_gene: TRBV3-1; abundance: .; len: 13; d_gene: .; CDR3aa: CASSRTRGFGYTF; CDR3nt: TGTGCCAGCAGCCGCACTCGGGGATTTGGCTACACCTTC
j_gene: TRBJ2-5; v_gene: TRBV4-3; abundance: .; len: 15; d_gene: TRBD2; CDR3aa: CASSQGLGGLNEQYF; CDR3nt: TGCGCCAGCAGCCAAGGCCTGGGGGGGTTGAATGAGCAGTACTTC
j_gene: TRBJ1-2; v_gene: TRBV4-1; abundance: .; len: 13; d_gene: .; CDR3aa: CASSLHLGYGYTF; CDR3nt: TGCGCCAGCAGCCTACATTTAGGCTATGGCTACACCTTC
j_gene: TRBJ1-1; v_gene: TRBV12-3/TRBV12-4; abundance: .; len: 13; d_gene: .; CDR3aa: CASIPDGGTEAFF; CDR3nt: TGTGCCAGCATCCCGGACGGGGGTACTGAAGCTTTCTTT
j_gene: TRBJ2-5; v_gene: TRBV7-9; abundance: .; len: 15; d_gene: TRBD2; CDR3aa: CASSLILAATNEQYF; CDR3nt: TGTGCCAGCAGCTTAATCCTAGCGGCTACCAATGAGCAGTACTTC
j_gene: TRBJ1-1; v_gene: TRBV29-1; abundance: .; len: 11; d_gene: .; CDR3aa: CSGNRAAEAFF; CDR3nt: TGCAGCGGAAACAGGGCGGCTGAAGCTTTCTTT
j_gene: TRBJ2-1; v_gene: TRBV10-3; abundance: many; len: 16; d_gene: TRBD2; CDR3aa: CAIRAAIAGHYNEQFF; CDR3nt: TGTGCCATCAGGGCTGCCATAGCGGGGCACTACAATGAGCAGTTCTTC
j_gene: TRBJ1-1; v_gene: TRBV7-8; abundance: .; len: 17; d_gene: .; CDR3aa: CASSTMGGRVDSTEAFF; CDR3nt: TGTGCCAGCAGCACTATGGGGGGCAGGGTTGATTCCACTGAAGCTTTCTTT
j_gene: TRBJ2-7; v_gene: TRBV12-3/TRBV12-4; abundance: few; len: 13; d_gene: .; CDR3aa: CASRQSSYNEQYF; CDR3nt: TGTGCCAGCCGCCAGAGCTCCTACAATGAGCAGTACTTC
j_gene: TRBJ1-5; v_gene: TRBV12-3/TRBV12-4; abundance: many; len: 13; d_gene: .; CDR3aa: CASSGNSNQPQHF; CDR3nt: TGTGCCAGCAGTGGGAATAGCAATCAGCCCCAGCATTTT
j_gene: TRBJ2-3; v_gene: TRBV15; abundance: .; len: 15; d_gene: .; CDR3aa: CATSNPGSSTDTQYF; CDR3nt: TGTGCCACCAGTAACCCCGGATCTAGCACAGATACGCAGTATTTT
j_gene: TRBJ2-1; v_gene: TRBV4-2; abundance: .; len: 14; d_gene: .; CDR3aa: CASSQDDPYNEQFF; CDR3nt: TGTGCCAGCAGCCAAGATGACCCATACAATGAGCAGTTCTTC
j_gene: TRBJ2-3; v_gene: TRBV5-1; abundance: .; len: 15; d_gene: TRBD1; CDR3aa: CASRRPGQGADTQYF; CDR3nt: TGCGCCAGCAGACGACCGGGACAGGGGGCAGATACGCAGTATTTT
j_gene: TRBJ1-5; v_gene: TRBV4-1; abundance: few; len: 16; d_gene: TRBD1; CDR3aa: CASSQNSDRENQPQHF; CDR3nt: TGCGCCAGCAGCCAAAATTCGGACAGGGAAAATCAGCCCCAGCATTTT
j_gene: TRBJ2-5; v_gene: TRBV4-1; abundance: .; len: 15; d_gene: .; CDR3aa: CASSQDLGQQRTQYF; CDR3nt: TGCGCCAGCAGCCAAGATCTAGGGCAGCAAAGGACCCAGTACTTC
j_gene: TRBJ1-2; v_gene: TRBV15; abundance: few; len: 12; d_gene: .; CDR3aa: CATSRDAQVYTF; CDR3nt: TGTGCCACCAGCAGAGATGCGCAGGTCTACACCTTC
j_gene: TRBJ1-6; v_gene: TRBV29-1; abundance: .; len: 13; d_gene: TRBD1; CDR3aa: CSVLTGANSPLHF; CDR3nt: TGCAGCGTACTTACAGGGGCCAATTCACCCCTCCACTTT
j_gene: TRBJ2-7; v_gene: TRBV6-2/TRBV6-3; abundance: .; len: 12; d_gene: .; CDR3aa: CASKVEYHEQYF; CDR3nt: TGTGCCAGCAAAGTGGAGTATCATGAGCAGTACTTC
j_gene: TRBJ2-3; v_gene: TRBV5-4; abundance: few; len: 13; d_gene: .; CDR3aa: CASSWKGWGTQYF; CDR3nt: TGTGCCAGCAGCTGGAAGGGATGGGGTACGCAGTATTTT
j_gene: TRBJ2-3; v_gene: TRBV7-2; abundance: .; len: 14; d_gene: .; CDR3aa: CASRSQGATDTQYF; CDR3nt: TGTGCCAGCAGGTCTCAGGGCGCGACAGATACGCAGTATTTT
j_gene: TRBJ2-7; v_gene: TRBV10-3; abundance: .; len: 15; d_gene: .; CDR3aa: CAIRDGGTSSYEQYF; CDR3nt: TGTGCCATCCGAGACGGGGGAACGAGCTCCTACGAGCAGTACTTC
j_gene: TRBJ2-5; v_gene: TRBV9; abundance: .; len: 15; d_gene: .; CDR3aa: CATDGPKTGEETQYF; CDR3nt: TGTGCCACCGATGGACCTAAGACGGGCGAAGAGACCCAGTACTTC
j_gene: TRBJ1-1; v_gene: TRBV29-1; abundance: .; len: 14; d_gene: .; CDR3aa: CSVVGTRRNTEAFF; CDR3nt: TGCAGCGTTGTCGGGACAAGGCGAAACACTGAAGCTTTCTTT
j_gene: TRBJ1-3; v_gene: TRBV7-2; abundance: .; len: 17; d_gene: .; CDR3aa: CASSLVGQLHSGNTIYF; CDR3nt: TGTGCCAGCAGCTTAGTTGGGCAGTTACACTCTGGAAACACCATATATTTT
j_gene: TRBJ1-5; v_gene: TRBV7-9; abundance: .; len: 16; d_gene: .; CDR3aa: CASSPGRTSCYQPQHF; CDR3nt: TGTGCCAGTAGCCCGGGACGGACGTCATGCTATCAGCCCCAGCATTTT
j_gene: TRBJ2-1; v_gene: TRBV20-1; abundance: few; len: 14; d_gene: TRBD2; CDR3aa: CSAHTSESYNEQFF; CDR3nt: TGCAGTGCCCACACTAGCGAATCCTACAATGAGCAGTTCTTC
j_gene: TRBJ2-1; v_gene: TRBV4-3; abundance: few; len: 17; d_gene: .; CDR3aa: CASSQSTGLGPGNEQFF; CDR3nt: TGCGCCAGCAGCCAAAGCACAGGTTTGGGCCCTGGTAATGAGCAGTTCTTC
j_gene: TRBJ2-7; v_gene: TRBV20-1; abundance: .; len: 11; d_gene: .; CDR3aa: CSVGRASEQYF; CDR3nt: TGCAGTGTCGGACGGGCCTCCGAGCAGTACTTC
j_gene: TRBJ2-3; v_gene: TRBV6-2/TRBV6-3; abundance: .; len: 19; d_gene: TRBD1; CDR3aa: CASNLKLGQGSEPADTQYF; CDR3nt: TGTGCCAGCAATCTCAAGTTGGGACAGGGATCAGAGCCTGCAGATACGCAGTATTTT
j_gene: TRBJ1-3; v_gene: TRBV11-2; abundance: few; len: 14; d_gene: .; CDR3aa: CASSLGLSGNTIYF; CDR3nt: TGTGCCAGCAGCTTAGGCCTGTCTGGAAACACCATATATTTT
j_gene: TRBJ2-3; v_gene: TRBV4-2; abundance: .; len: 17; d_gene: TRBD2; CDR3aa: CASTGLAGDFRTDTQYF; CDR3nt: TGTGCCAGCACGGGACTAGCGGGAGATTTTCGCACAGATACGCAGTATTTT
j_gene: TRBJ2-7; v_gene: TRBV5-1; abundance: .; len: 17; d_gene: .; CDR3aa: CASSLARIARAPNEQYF; CDR3nt: TGCGCCAGCAGCTTGGCCAGAATAGCGCGAGCCCCCAATGAGCAGTACTTC
j_gene: TRBJ1-6; v_gene: TRBV7-2; abundance: .; len: 14; d_gene: TRBD1; CDR3aa: CASSLKDRGDTLHF; CDR3nt: TGTGCCAGCAGCTTAAAGGACAGGGGTGACACCCTCCACTTT
j_gene: TRBJ2-3; v_gene: TRBV10-3; abundance: .; len: 17; d_gene: TRBD1; CDR3aa: CAISETSGTGVTDTQYF; CDR3nt: TGTGCCATCAGTGAGACCTCCGGGACAGGGGTAACAGATACGCAGTATTTT